A single sample gave rise to the 27 T cell receptor beta chains below, sequenced in a study of a mutant IDH1 vaccine in newly diagnosed glioma. This sample's time point: week 11, during vaccination. Doses comprised 300 ug of mutant IDH1 20-mer peptide each, plus topical imiquimod. Their cognate antigens are unknown. The repertoire was sequenced with immunoSEQ multiplex PCR; TCRdb's copy has only in-frame clones and lacks some. The table includes about 130,000 clones, around 77% detected once. Sequencing was performed on PBMCs, taken from a glioma patient whose treatment included an IDH1 peptide vaccine. These receptor sequences come from a man aged 40-50 years with glioma.

This clone came up a few times. Distinct nucleotide sequences in the sample also encode this CDR3. The rearrangement uses TRBV7-2 and TRBJ2-3, with D hard to call. V was cut by 1 base and J by 4 bases, with 9 bases left in between. The germline CDR1 and CDR2 sequences are SGHTA and FQGNSA. CDR3 length: 14 residues. CDR3 bases: TGTGCCAGCAGCTTAGGGTCCCGCGCAGATACGCAGTATTTT. It encodes CASSLGSRADTQYF. The full variable domain, with the rest looked up from reference TRBV7-2 and TRBJ2-3, is GAGVSQSPSNKVTEKGKDVELRCDPISGHTALYWYRQSLGQGLEFLIYFQGNSAPDKSGLPSDRFSAERTGGSVSTLTIQRTQQEDSAVYLCASSLGSRADTQYFGPGTRLTVL.

Remarks on this clone: The sample carries other DNA sequences with the same CDR3. J is TRBJ1-5 and V is TRBV30; 10 bases are a match to TRBD1. CDR1 GTSNPN and CDR2 SVGIG come from the germline V gene (reference sequence). This CDR3 is built from 14 residues. Trimming removed 3 bases from V and 4 bases from J; junction bases left unmatched: 3. This CDR3 reads CAWRGDRGNQPQHF. CDR3 bases: TGTGCCTGGAGAGGGGACAGGGGAAATCAGCCCCAGCATTTT. Full variable domain (outside the CDR3, taken from reference TRBV30 and TRBJ1-5): SQTIHQWPATLVQPVGSPLSLECTVEGTSNPNLYWYRQAAGRGLQLLFYSVGIGQISSEVPQNLSASRPQDRQFILSSKKLLLSDSGFYLCAWRGDRGNQPQHFGDGTRLSIL.

The chain links TRBV7-8 to TRBJ2-7, with 7 positions matching TRBD2. This CDR3 has 18 residues. V dropped 5 bases and J dropped 0; count of bases not matched to a gene: 16. Germline CDR1 is SGHVS and CDR2 is FQNEAQ. CDR3 sequence reads: CASSRASRGGSSSYEQYF. The CDR3, as DNA: TGTGCCAGCAGCCGAGCTAGTCGGGGCGGGAGTAGCTCCTACGAGCAGTACTTC.

This chain connects TRBV5-4 to TRBJ1-1; 9 positions match TRBD1. Germline values: CDR1 SGHNT, CDR2 YYREEE (reference sequence). The length of the CDR3 is 14 residues. With 5 bases clipped from V and 5 bases from J, the junction kept 7 bases outside the gene matches. In DNA, the CDR3 is TGTGCCAGCAGGCCGGACAGGGGTAGGACTGAAGCTTTCTTT. It is translated as CASRPDRGRTEAFF.

The table lists this clone with a few counts. The rearrangement uses TRBV6-1 and TRBJ2-7; D assignment may be TRBD1 or TRBD2 (6 bases each). The germline V and J ends were trimmed by 7 bases and 2 bases, with 18 bases remaining between them. CDR1 is MNHNS and CDR2 is SASEGT in the germline V gene. This CDR3 has 15 amino acids. CDR3 sequence: CASNKGRGPPYEQYF. In DNA form, the CDR3 reads TGTGCCAGCAACAAGGGTCGGGGGCCTCCCTACGAGCAGTACTTC.

The chain is built from TRBV13 and TRBJ2-5; D might be TRBD2 (6 bases). The CDR3 loop spans 14 amino acids. Germline CDR1 is PRHDT and CDR2 is FYEKMQ (reference sequence). Trimming cost V 4 bases and J 1 base, with 10 bases left between them. The CDR3 protein is CASSSASAQETQYF. For the CDR3, the DNA is TGTGCCAGCAGCTCGGCTAGCGCCCAAGAGACCCAGTACTTC.

The chain employs TRBV10-3 and TRBJ1-1; D perhaps matches TRBD1 (5 bases). V lost 5 bases, J lost 0 bases, and 16 bases lay in between. Germline CDR1 reads ENHRY; CDR2 reads SYGVKD. The CDR3 is 16 residues long. The CDR3 region has the DNA TGTGCCATCAGTTCTAGGGGTCAGGTGATGAACACTGAAGCTTTCTTT. It yields the protein CAISSRGQVMNTEAFF.

This clone was picked up a small number of times. The gene calls are TRBV4-3 and TRBJ1-2, with 9 bases matching TRBD1. The CDR3 is 15 residues long. Germline V lookup: CDR1 LGHNA, CDR2 YSLEER. The V and J ends lost 4 bases and 4 bases, in that order; junction bases with no gene match: 7. Written as DNA, the CDR3 is TGCGCCAGCAGCCTCGGGACAGGGAGCACCTATGGCTACACCTTC. Amino acid sequence: CASSLGTGSTYGYTF.

The chain recombines TRBV9 with TRBJ2-3, with 9 bases fitting TRBD1. CDR3 length: 16 amino acids. The germline gives CDR1 SGDLS, CDR2 YYNGEE. After removal of 2 bases from V and 4 bases from J, the junction contained 8 bases not matched to a gene. CDR3 sequence reads: CASSVFGTGSADTQYF. In nucleotides, the CDR3 is TGTGCCAGCAGCGTTTTTGGGACAGGGAGCGCAGATACGCAGTATTTT.

The DNA of the CDR3 is TGCAGCGTGGTAGCGGGGCAAATATACGAGCAGTACTTC. This gives the protein CSVVAGQIYEQYF. The chain employs TRBV29-1 and TRBJ2-7, with 8 bases that match TRBD2. This CDR3 comprises 13 residues. CDR1 and CDR2 from the germline V gene are SQVTM and ANQGSEA. The V and J ends lost 6 bases and 4 bases, in that order; junction bases with no gene match: 8.

This clone was picked up one time. This chain joins TRBV7-2 and TRBJ2-7; D might be TRBD2 (6 bases). V lost 4 bases and J lost 4, with 11 bases in between. The CDR3 runs to 13 residues. The germline gives CDR1 SGHTA, CDR2 FQGNSA. CDR3 protein: CASSSGLLYEQYF. The CDR3, as DNA: TGTGCCAGCAGCTCGGGACTCCTATACGAGCAGTACTTC.

This clone showed up just once. This chain uses TRBV30 with TRBJ1-6; D gene ambiguous. V was cut by 4 bases and J by 6 bases, with 10 bases left in between. CDR1 and CDR2 from the germline V gene are GTSNPN and SVGIG (reference sequence). This CDR3 is 13 amino acids long. The CDR3 reads CAWNEGFNSPLHF. The CDR3 nucleotides read TGTGCCTGGAATGAGGGATTTAATTCACCCCTCCACTTT.

This chain's CDR3 is CTSSLPAPYF. The CDR3, as DNA: TGCACCAGCAGCCTCCCCGCCCCGTACTTC. The V call is TRBV1, the J call TRBJ2-5. TRBV1 counts as a pseudogene. The CDR3 covers 10 residues.

DNA for the CDR3: TGCAGCGTTGAAGATACCTATCGCAATGAGCAGTTCTTC. Translated: CSVEDTYRNEQFF. The chain combines TRBV29-1 with TRBJ2-1; D is undetermined. Germline CDR1 and CDR2: SQVTM and ANQGSEA. The CDR3 has 13 residues. The V gene lost 0 bases and the J gene lost 6 bases, with 9 bases spanning the gap.

This chain uses TRBV7-8 with TRBJ1-2; 8 bases are a match to TRBD1. V was pared by 5 bases and J by 7 bases, with 12 bases of the junction left unmatched. Germline loops: CDR1 SGHVS, CDR2 FQNEAQ. The CDR3 covers 15 residues. The CDR3 bases are TGTGCCAGCAGCCCAAGGTCGGACAGGGTTGGTGGCTACACCTTC. This codes for CASSPRSDRVGGYTF.

The chain uses TRBV28 and TRBJ2-1, with unresolved D. The CDR3 is 11 residues long. Germline CDR1 MDHEN, CDR2 SYDVKM. V lost 6 bases to trimming and J lost 11 bases, with 11 bases between them. The CDR3 protein is CASSRKLKQFF. Here the CDR3 DNA reads TGTGCCAGCAGCCGCAAGTTGAAGCAGTTCTTC.

The chain uses TRBV5-6 and TRBJ1-4, with D unresolved. The germline V gene has CDR1 SGHDT and CDR2 YYEEEE. The CDR3 contains 14 residues. V was clipped by 0 bases and J by 11 bases, with 14 bases between them. The CDR3 bases are TGTGCCAGCAGCTTGGGTGGCTCTTTTACGAAACTGTTTTTT. This gives the protein CASSLGGSFTKLFF.

The chain employs TRBV2 and TRBJ2-2; 7 bases map to TRBD2. This CDR3 spans 13 amino acids. The V gene end was trimmed by 7 bases and the J gene end by 6 bases; junction bases not matched to a gene: 5. CDR1 SNHLY and CDR2 FYNNEI come from the germline V gene. The DNA of the CDR3 is TGTGCCAGCACAGTGGGGGGGGCCGGGGAGCTGTTTTTT. Protein: CASTVGGAGELFF.

This clone was counted between two and nine times. This chain connects TRBV10-3 to TRBJ2-2; 11 bases are a match to TRBD1. The CDR3 runs to 13 residues. Germline loops: CDR1 ENHRY, CDR2 SYGVKD. After removal of 9 bases from V and 6 bases from J, the junction contained 3 bases not matched to a gene. Here the CDR3 reads CAIRTGGPGELFF. The CDR3 nucleotides are TGTGCCATTAGGACAGGGGGCCCCGGGGAGCTGTTTTTT.

The chain couples TRBV27 to TRBJ2-2; either TRBD1 or TRBD2 may supply D (5 bases each). The ends were cut back, 11 bases at V and 4 bases at J, with 17 bases in the middle. The CDR3 runs to 14 residues. Germline loops: CDR1 MNHEY, CDR2 SMNVEV (reference sequence). CDR3 coding DNA: TGTGCCTCACGCGGGCCAGGGAGCACCGGGGAGCTGTTTTTT. It is translated as CASRGPGSTGELFF.

This clone is a singleton in its sample. In DNA, the CDR3 is TGTGCCAGTAGTATGAGGCTAGCGGGGGACAATGAGCAGTTCTTC. Protein: CASSMRLAGDNEQFF. The genes are TRBV19 and TRBJ2-1; 10 bases map to TRBD2. Losses at the gene ends were 3 bases for V and 5 bases for J; bases not matched to a gene: 4. Germline-derived CDR1 and CDR2 are LNHDA and SQIVND (reference sequence). The CDR3 has 15 residues.

This chain connects TRBV14 to TRBJ2-5; TRBD1 matches 9 bases. This CDR3 comprises 17 residues. Germline values: CDR1 SGHDN, CDR2 FVKESK. V gave up 1 base and J gave up 4 bases; unmatched junction bases: 10. CDR3 sequence (DNA): TGTGCCAGCAGCCAAGTAGCTGGACAGGGGTGGCGAGAGACCCAGTACTTC. Protein: CASSQVAGQGWRETQYF.

This sequence joins TRBV27 and TRBJ1-4; D is undetermined. CDR3 length equals 17 residues. Germline V gene data show CDR1 as MNHEY and CDR2 as SMNVEV (reference sequence). V lost 0 bases and J 2 bases, leaving 13 bases between the germline ends. The CDR3 here is CASSLSSALGTNEKLFF. CDR3 DNA sequence: TGTGCCAGCAGTTTATCATCGGCGTTGGGGACTAATGAAAAACTGTTTTTT.

The genes are TRBV21-1 and TRBJ2-1. TRBV21-1 is termed a pseudogene. The CDR3 spans 16 residues. CDR3 region: CASNPSGPRPRDEQFF. CDR3 coding DNA: TGTGCCAGCAACCCCTCCGGGCCCCGACCCCGCGATGAGCAGTTCTTC.

This rearrangement joins TRBV6-6 to TRBJ2-7; D may be TRBD1 or TRBD2 (5 bases each). Per the germline V gene, CDR1 is MNHNY and CDR2 is SVGAGI (reference sequence). The length of the CDR3 is 16 residues. Trimming stripped 2 bases from V and 0 bases from J, with 14 bases between. The CDR3 DNA reads TGTGCCAGCAGTTACAGGGGTCAGGGAGTCTCCTACGAGCAGTACTTC. This gives the protein CASSYRGQGVSYEQYF.

This clone has only a few counts. V and J are TRBV6-5 and TRBJ1-1; no clear D. Looked up from germline, CDR1 is MNHEY and CDR2 is SVGAGI. The CDR3 is made up of 13 amino acids. V dropped 11 bases and J dropped 0 bases, with 13 bases sitting between them. The CDR3 loop is CAAHAYVNTEAFF. DNA of the CDR3: TGTGCCGCCCACGCGTATGTGAACACTGAAGCTTTCTTT.

The chain joins TRBV4-3 to TRBJ2-7; D is unclear. The V end lost 0 bases, the J end lost 6 bases, and 9 bases lay between the germline ends. This CDR3 spans 13 amino acids. Looked up from germline, CDR1 is LGHNA and CDR2 is YSLEER. The CDR3 here is CASSQDLDGEQYF. The CDR3 coding sequence is TGCGCCAGCAGCCAAGATCTTGACGGCGAGCAGTACTTC.